This TCR beta chain was sequenced during a study of human thymus T cells. Measured with immunoSEQ multiplex PCR; TCRdb has only the in-frame clones, and not every one. The sample includes about 60,000 clones, 90% to 95% seen only once; the top ten take roughly 5.7%. V was shortened by 5 bases and J by 2 bases, with 11 bases between the two germline ends. CDR1 MDHEN and CDR2 SYDVKM come from the germline V gene. The CDR3 extends over 14 amino acids. The specimen was blood. The sequence was collected from a boy in the first two years of life with a congenital heart defect but otherwise immunologically healthy. This rearrangement joins TRBV28 to TRBJ2-3; TRBD1 or TRBD2 may be the D gene (6 bases each). The CDR3 DNA sequence: TGTGCCAGCAGTACCGGGGGCCCCACAGATACGCAGTATTTT. Translated, it gives CASSTGGPTDTQYF.